Following are 31 T cell receptor beta chains from one sample sequenced in a study of response to subunit inactivated influenza vaccine. TCRdb re-called the RT-PCR reads with MiXCR, one entry per CDR3 protein. The sample shows about 520,000 distinct CDR3 sequences, 6% to 9% of them seen only once. The starting material was PBMCs from blood, obtained around 2 years after vaccination. The receptor source for this set is a man aged 45-69 years who received an inactivated influenza vaccine.

This sequence joins TRBV20-1 and TRBJ2-5; D unresolved. The CDR3 contains 13 residues. In germline, CDR1 is DFQATT, CDR2 SNEGSKA (reference sequence). The V end lost 4 bases, the J end lost 1 base, and 10 bases lay between the germline ends. The CDR3 is CSAILGSQETQYF. The CDR3 DNA is TGCAGTGCTATCTTAGGCAGCCAAGAGACCCAGTACTTC.

Many counts were recorded for this clonotype. The genes are TRBV20-1 and TRBJ2-7; the match to TRBD2 covers 10 bases. The V and J ends lost 0 bases and 4 bases, in that order; junction bases with no gene match: 6. Per germline, CDR1 DFQATT and CDR2 SNEGSKA (reference sequence). The CDR3 length is 15 residues. The CDR3 nucleotides are TGCAGTGCTAGAGATCGGCTAGCGGGAGTGTACGAGCAGTACTTC. Translation gives CSARDRLAGVYEQYF.

The CDR3 region is CAISESVSSGYGYTF. The CDR3 DNA follows: TGTGCCATCAGTGAGTCTGTCAGTTCTGGTTATGGCTACACCTTC. The rearrangement joins TRBV10-3 to TRBJ1-2, with no clear D. Germline V gene sequence: CDR1 ENHRY, CDR2 SYGVKD. Trimming pared 0 bases from V and 5 bases from J, leaving 13 bases between. This CDR3 region has 15 residues.

This clonotype was seen at least ten times. The chain employs TRBV2 and TRBJ2-5; D perhaps matches TRBD1 (6 bases). The CDR3 is 15 amino acids. The germline V and J ends were trimmed by 2 bases and 2 bases, with 12 bases remaining between them. The germline V gene encodes CDR1 SNHLY and CDR2 FYNNEI. As DNA, the CDR3 is TGTGCCAGCAGTGAATTGGGGACAAGGCAAGAGACCCAGTACTTC. Its translation: CASSELGTRQETQYF.

V is TRBV20-1 and J is TRBJ2-3; 7 nucleotides match TRBD1. CDR1 is DFQATT and CDR2 is SNEGSKA in the germline V gene (reference sequence). CDR3 size: 15 residues. The ends lost 6 bases at V and 4 bases at J; junction bases unmatched: 13. CDR3 in amino acids: CSAKDRFDLPDTQYF. The CDR3 region has the DNA TGCAGTGCCAAGGACAGGTTTGACCTCCCAGATACGCAGTATTTT.

The sample holds many counts of this clonotype. The rearrangement uses TRBV7-2 and TRBJ2-7, with D possibly TRBD2 on 6 matching bases. Germline V CDR1 and CDR2: SGHTA, FQGNSA. Trimming left V 1 base short and J 6 bases short, with 19 bases between. The CDR3 covers 16 residues. CDR3 DNA sequence: TGTGCCAGCAGCTTAGGAGTTCTGGCGGGACGCCCCGAGCAGTACTTC. Its protein is CASSLGVLAGRPEQYF.

Note on this clonotype: Because the CDR3 is missing its conserved closing phenylalanine or tryptophan, this is likely a read error. The chain uses TRBV24-1 and TRBJ2-2; D possibly corresponds to TRBD1 (6 bases). The CDR3 has 14 residues. Trimming cost V 0 bases and J 8 bases, with 9 bases left between them. Looked up from germline, CDR1 is KGHDR and CDR2 is SFDVKD. For the CDR3, the DNA is TGTGCCACCAGTGATTTGCAGGGGTCAGGGGAGCTGTTTTTA. Translating it yields CATSDLQGSGELFL.

This clonotype was found a few times. The V call is TRBV4-2, the J call TRBJ2-7; 7 bases map to TRBD2. Trimming at V came to 4 bases and at J to 0 bases, leaving 24 bases not matched to a gene. This CDR3 contains 21 residues. Germline CDR1 is LGHNA and CDR2 is YNFKEQ. The CDR3 bases are TGTGCCAGCAGCCCCCTGGGGTTGAGATTCGTAACGGGGGGAAGCTCCTACGAGCAGTACTTC. Its translation is CASSPLGLRFVTGGSSYEQYF.

The chain links TRBV7-9 to TRBJ2-3; D is ambiguous. From germline, CDR1 is SEHNR and CDR2 FQNEAQ (reference sequence). The V end was cut by 4 bases, the J end by 0 bases, with 11 bases between. The CDR3 sequence is 15 residues long. CDR3 protein: CASSSTRSSTDTQYF. The DNA for the CDR3 is TGTGCCAGCAGCTCCACTCGGAGTAGCACAGATACGCAGTATTTT.

This clonotype was recorded a few times. The chain carries TRBV7-8 and TRBJ1-3; TRBD1 agrees at 10 bases. The CDR3 totals 16 residues. Germline V CDR1 and CDR2: SGHVS, FQNEAQ. The J segment lost 4 bases and the V segment lost 4 bases, leaving 7 bases of the junction unmatched. CDR3 sequence reads: CASSSADRGFGNTIYF. Written as DNA, the CDR3 is TGTGCCAGCAGCTCAGCGGACAGGGGGTTCGGAAACACCATATATTTT.

The chain combines TRBV2 with TRBJ1-1; no firm D call. The CDR3 spans 14 residues. V lost 6 bases, J lost 1 base, and 12 bases lay in between. The germline V gene has CDR1 SNHLY and CDR2 FYNNEI. The CDR3 here is CASSRSPRNTEAFF. The CDR3 DNA sequence: TGTGCCAGCAGCAGGTCACCCCGGAACACTGAAGCTTTCTTT.

J is TRBJ2-4 and V is TRBV27, with D perhaps matching TRBD1 (6 bases). The CDR3 sequence is 13 residues long. Germline loops: CDR1 MNHEY, CDR2 SMNVEV (reference sequence). V lost 5 bases to trimming and J lost 7 bases, with 12 bases between them. Here the CDR3 DNA reads TGTGCCAGCAGTAGGCAGGGGAGTAACATTCAGTACTTC. Its protein is CASSRQGSNIQYF.

This clonotype has more than one count but fewer than ten. The chain combines TRBV2 with TRBJ1-1; D is unresolved. Per germline, CDR1 SNHLY and CDR2 FYNNEI. This CDR3 is built from 12 residues. V lost 8 bases to trimming and J lost 3 bases, with 10 bases between them. CDR3 sequence reads: CASSLEDTEAFF. Written as DNA, the CDR3 is TGTGCCAGCTCGCTGGAGGACACTGAAGCTTTCTTT.

This clonotype was found a few times. The chain links TRBV6-1 to TRBJ1-1; no firm D call. Trimming pared 3 bases from V and 3 bases from J, leaving 11 bases between. The germline V gene encodes CDR1 MNHNS and CDR2 SASEGT. The CDR3 spans 14 residues. The CDR3 DNA is TGTGCCAGCAGTGAGGAGGACGGGGACACTGAAGCTTTCTTT. Protein sequence: CASSEEDGDTEAFF.

The chain links TRBV18 to TRBJ2-5; no clear D. Per the germline V gene, CDR1 is KGHSH and CDR2 is LQKENI. The CDR3 consists of 15 residues. Trimming took 3 bases from V and 1 from J, leaving 12 bases between them. Written as DNA, the CDR3 is TGTGCCAGCTCACCCCAGGCCAGCTTCCAAGAGACCCAGTACTTC. It codes for CASSPQASFQETQYF.

The CDR3 is CSARDKERDIWINQPQHF. The DNA for the CDR3 is TGCAGTGCTAGAGATAAGGAAAGGGATATTTGGATCAATCAGCCCCAGCATTTT. This chain joins TRBV20-1 and TRBJ1-5; D call uncertain. V lost 0 bases to trimming and J lost 3 bases, with 21 bases between them. Germline V CDR1 and CDR2: DFQATT, SNEGSKA (reference sequence). CDR3 length equals 18 residues.

J is TRBJ1-1 and V is TRBV7-8; D is ambiguous. The V and J ends lost 5 bases and 4 bases respectively, with 17 bases between them. The CDR3 length is 15 residues. Germline loops: CDR1 SGHVS, CDR2 FQNEAQ. CDR3 sequence: CASSPGRERSTEAFF. DNA of the CDR3: TGTGCCAGCAGCCCCGGACGTGAGCGGAGCACTGAAGCTTTCTTT.

This clonotype occurred a few times. The rearrangement links TRBV9 to TRBJ2-3, with 8 positions matching TRBD2. V lost 0 bases to trimming and J lost 1 base; unmatched junction nucleotides: 4. CDR3 length: 16 residues. Germline V CDR1 and CDR2: SGDLS, YYNGEE. The CDR3 nucleotides are TGTGCCAGCAGCGTAGCTACAGCGGGAGGCACAGATACGCAGTATTTT. Protein: CASSVATAGGTDTQYF.

The rearrangement links TRBV24-1 to TRBJ2-1, with a tentative D call TRBD1 (6 bases). Germline V CDR1 and CDR2: KGHDR, SFDVKD. The ends were cut back, 3 bases at V and 8 bases at J, with 19 bases in the middle. This CDR3 is 16 amino acids long. CDR3 protein: CATSDDSRTGRDEQFF. CDR3 bases: TGTGCCACCAGTGATGATTCGAGAACAGGGCGGGATGAGCAGTTCTTC.

CDR3: CSARGRWAGGYNEQFF. CDR3 nucleotide sequence: TGCAGTGCTAGAGGTCGTTGGGCGGGGGGGTACAATGAGCAGTTCTTC. V is TRBV20-1 and J is TRBJ2-1; 9 bases are a match to TRBD2. V was clipped by 1 base and J by 4 bases; unmatched bases: 8. This CDR3 region has 16 residues. From germline, CDR1 is DFQATT and CDR2 SNEGSKA (reference sequence).

This clonotype was recorded a few times. The rearrangement uses TRBV7-8 and TRBJ2-7, with D maybe TRBD2 (6 bases). The CDR3 totals 15 residues. With 2 bases removed from V and 3 bases from J, the gap between germline ends came to 14 bases. Germline V gene sequence: CDR1 SGHVS, CDR2 FQNEAQ. CDR3 in amino acids: CASSLSPEGGYEQYF. The CDR3 nucleotides read TGTGCCAGCAGCTTAAGCCCAGAGGGAGGCTACGAGCAGTACTTC.

This sequence joins TRBV5-4 and TRBJ1-6, with no clear D. The germline gives CDR1 SGHNT, CDR2 YYREEE (reference sequence). V dropped 2 bases and J dropped 5 bases, with 2 bases sitting between them. There are 12 residues in the CDR3. CDR3 region: CASSFNNSPLHF. The CDR3 DNA reads as TGTGCCAGCAGCTTTAATAATTCACCCCTCCACTTT.

This chain connects TRBV6-1 to TRBJ1-5; TRBD1 is a possible D gene (6 bases). CDR1 and CDR2 (germline): MNHNS, SASEGT. Deletions cut 4 bases from V and 0 bases from J, with 10 bases between. The length of the CDR3 is 15 residues. The CDR3 loop reads CASSGGTNSNQPQHF. The CDR3 DNA follows: TGTGCCAGCAGTGGGGGGACAAATAGCAATCAGCCCCAGCATTTT.

This clonotype was observed at least ten times. The chain uses TRBV13 and TRBJ2-7; 7 nucleotides line up with TRBD1. This CDR3 comprises 15 residues. The V gene's germline CDR1 is PRHDT and CDR2 FYEKMQ (reference sequence). Germline trimming cut 4 bases from V and 2 bases from J; bases unmatched to any gene: 8. This CDR3 is CASSSGGQGAYEQYF. In nucleotides, the CDR3 is TGTGCCAGCAGCTCCGGCGGGCAGGGGGCCTACGAGCAGTACTTC. Full variable domain (remainder filled in from reference TRBV13 and TRBJ2-7): AAGVIQSPRHLIKEKRETATLKCYPIPRHDTVYWYQQGPGQDPQFLISFYEKMQSDKGSIPDRFSAQQFSDYHSELNMSSLELGDSALYFCASSSGGQGAYEQYFGPGTRLTVT.

Ten or more counts support this clonotype. V usage is TRBV13 and J usage is TRBJ2-4; no clear D. The CDR3 spans 15 residues. Germline V gene lookup returns CDR1 PRHDT and CDR2 FYEKMQ (reference sequence). V was trimmed by 7 bases and J by 0 bases, leaving 13 bases between them. CDR3 sequence (DNA): TGTGCCAGCACCGAAGGACGGCTAGCCAAAAACATTCAGTACTTC. Protein sequence: CASTEGRLAKNIQYF.

The sample holds a few counts of this clonotype. This chain links TRBV7-2 with TRBJ2-7; tentatively, D is TRBD2 (5 bases). The V end lost 1 base, the J end lost 3 bases, and 7 bases lay between the germline ends. This CDR3 has 13 amino acids. Germline lookup yields CDR1 SGHTA and CDR2 FQGNSA. CDR3 sequence reads: CASSLGRYYEQYF. The CDR3 region has the DNA TGTGCCAGCAGCTTAGGGAGGTACTACGAGCAGTACTTC.

This chain uses TRBV12-3 or TRBV12-4 with TRBJ1-2, with 10 nucleotides matching TRBD1. The CDR3 covers 14 residues. The junction had 7 bases not matched to a gene; V was cut back by 5 bases and J by 7 bases. For the CDR3, the DNA is TGTGCCAGCAGTCCAGGGACAGGGGTGGGTGGCTACACCTTC. Translated: CASSPGTGVGGYTF.

The chain couples TRBV7-2 to TRBJ1-2, with D uncertain. CDR3 length: 15 residues. The V and J ends lost 1 base and 3 bases respectively, with 12 bases between them. Germline loops: CDR1 SGHTA, CDR2 FQGNSA. The CDR3 is CASSLDLVYHYGYTF. In DNA form, the CDR3 reads TGTGCCAGCAGCTTAGATTTGGTGTATCACTATGGCTACACCTTC.

This clonotype was seen a few times. The chain combines TRBV6-5 with TRBJ1-1; 10 bases match TRBD1. CDR1 MNHEY and CDR2 SVGAGI come from the germline V gene. The CDR3 sequence is 14 residues long. The V segment lost 4 bases and the J segment 8 bases; nucleotides outside the gene matches: 7. The CDR3 is CASSSGTGVAEAFF. The DNA of the CDR3 is TGTGCCAGCAGTTCCGGGACAGGGGTTGCCGAAGCTTTCTTT.

This clonotype occurred many times. This chain joins TRBV3-1 and TRBJ2-1; the D is unclear. From germline, CDR1 is LGHDT and CDR2 YNNKEL (reference sequence). V was pared by 0 bases and J by 6 bases, with 9 bases between. The CDR3 sequence is 14 residues long. This CDR3 is CASSQDTIPNEQFF. The DNA of the CDR3 is TGTGCCAGCAGCCAAGACACAATTCCCAATGAGCAGTTCTTC.

This clonotype was counted between two and nine times. The J gene is TRBJ2-7, the V gene TRBV11-2, with D tentatively TRBD1 (5 bases). CDR3 length: 13 amino acids. The germline V gene encodes CDR1 SGHAT and CDR2 FQNNGV. Trimming took off 0 bases at V and 3 bases at J, with 6 bases between the two ends. In nucleotides, the CDR3 is TGTGCCAGCAGCTTAGAACAGGACTACGAGCAGTACTTC. This encodes CASSLEQDYEQYF.